This T cell receptor (beta chain) was recovered during a study of T cell clonality in common variable immunodeficiency. The assay was immunoSEQ multiplex PCR, and TCRdb's table has in-frame clones only and misses some. The sample was found to contain roughly 60,000 clones, and every one recurs. This clone was picked up many times. Its antigen is unknown. The read ends 3 residues before the CDR3 terminus; that terminus is restored from the germline J gene. Each donor provided roughly 4.5 to 8.5 ml of heparinized whole blood. The study, taken as a whole, reports: What drives increased CVID clonality needs T cell subpopulation sequencing.

The CDR3 runs to 14 residues. Germline assignment: CDR1 MRHNA and CDR2 SNTAGT. V was trimmed by 0 bases and J by 3 bases, leaving 5 bases between them. The V call is TRBV6-4, the J call TRBJ2-2; D possibly corresponds to TRBD1 (5 bases). This TCR was sampled from a person aged 18-70 years in good health. The sequenced material came from peripheral blood mononuclear cells. This CDR3 reads CASSDSTDTGELFF. Partial CDR3 DNA: TGTGCCAGCAGTGACTCGACAGACACCGGGGAG.